The next 6 T cell receptor beta chains were all read from a single sample in a study of identical twins. TCRdb reanalysed the 5' RACE reads using MiXCR and keeps one entry per CDR3 protein. The sample lists about 900,000 distinct CDR3 sequences; 9% to 15% were seen once. The sample also formed part of further work on yellow fever vaccine responses in identical twins.

The source material was PBMCs. The receptors were gathered from a woman aged 18-29 years in good health.

The V call is TRBV4-1, the J call TRBJ1-1; a weak D match, TRBD1 (5 bases). The V and J ends lost 4 bases and 2 bases respectively, with 11 bases between them. The CDR3 extends over 14 amino acids. CDR1 and CDR2 from the germline V gene are MGHRA and YSYEKL. The CDR3 here is CASSLPGANTEAFF. In DNA, the CDR3 is TGCGCCAGCAGCCTCCCCGGGGCTAACACTGAAGCTTTCTTT.

This clonotype was seen only a few times. This rearrangement joins TRBV5-1 to TRBJ2-6; 8 nucleotides line up with TRBD1. Germline values: CDR1 SGHRS, CDR2 YFSETQ. The CDR3 runs to 18 residues. V shed 4 bases, J shed 0 bases, and the junction held 9 bases outside the gene matches. The CDR3: CASSPLQGGSSGANVLTF. The CDR3 nucleotides are TGCGCCAGCAGCCCTCTACAGGGGGGTAGCTCTGGGGCCAACGTCCTGACTTTC.

This clonotype came up many times. This sequence joins TRBV6-6 and TRBJ1-6; D is ambiguous. The CDR3 contains 13 residues. Germline assignment: CDR1 MNHNY and CDR2 SVGAGI (reference sequence). V lost 6 bases and J 7 bases, leaving 10 bases between the germline ends. CDR3 protein: CASRPGWNSPLHF. CDR3 coding DNA: TGTGCCAGCAGACCGGGGTGGAATTCACCCCTCCACTTT.

This clonotype was found a few times. The rearrangement joins TRBV7-2 to TRBJ1-2, with 7 bases that match TRBD1. This CDR3 region has 15 residues. Trimming took 5 bases from V and 2 from J; bases not matched to a gene: 8. From germline, CDR1 is SGHTA and CDR2 FQGNSA. The CDR3 here is CASSPAGTVNYGYTF. The CDR3 DNA is TGTGCCAGCAGCCCGGCCGGGACAGTAAACTATGGCTACACCTTC.

The chain combines TRBV12-3 or TRBV12-4 with TRBJ1-2; 8 nucleotides match TRBD1. The CDR3 contains 15 residues. V lost 6 bases, J lost 14 bases, and 20 bases stayed unmatched. The CDR3 DNA reads as TGTGCCAGCAGCCAAACGACAGGGCCAGGGGGCCAGGGTACCTTC. Amino acid sequence: CASSQTTGPGGQGTF.

This clonotype was recorded a few times. The chain recombines TRBV10-3 with TRBJ2-7, with 7 bases lining up with TRBD1. CDR1 ENHRY and CDR2 SYGVKD come from the germline V gene. The J segment lost 2 bases and the V segment lost 6 bases, leaving 10 bases of the junction unmatched. This CDR3 contains 15 residues. CDR3 in amino acids: CAISEGQTTTYEQYF. DNA of the CDR3: TGTGCCATCAGCGAGGGACAGACAACTACCTACGAGCAGTACTTC.